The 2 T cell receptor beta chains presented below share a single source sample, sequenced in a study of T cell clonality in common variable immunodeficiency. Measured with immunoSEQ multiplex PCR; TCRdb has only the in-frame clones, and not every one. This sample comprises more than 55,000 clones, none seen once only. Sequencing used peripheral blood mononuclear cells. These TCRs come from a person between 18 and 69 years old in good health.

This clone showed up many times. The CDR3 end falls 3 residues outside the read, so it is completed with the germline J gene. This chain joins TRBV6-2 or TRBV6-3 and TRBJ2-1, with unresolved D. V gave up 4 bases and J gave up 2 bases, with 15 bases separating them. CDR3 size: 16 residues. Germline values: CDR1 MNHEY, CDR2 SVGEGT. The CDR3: CASSLSFATTYNEQFF. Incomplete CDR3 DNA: TGTGCCAGCAGTTTAAGCTTTGCAACTACCTACAATGAG.

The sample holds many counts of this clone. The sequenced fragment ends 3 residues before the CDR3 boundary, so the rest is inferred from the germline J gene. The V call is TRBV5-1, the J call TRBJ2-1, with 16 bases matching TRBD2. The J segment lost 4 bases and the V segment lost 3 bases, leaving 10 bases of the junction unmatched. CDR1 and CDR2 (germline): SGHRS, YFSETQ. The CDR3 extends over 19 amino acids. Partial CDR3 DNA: TGCGCCAGCAGCTCGAGGGGACTAGCGGGAGGGAGGGCTTACAATGAG. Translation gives CASSSRGLAGGRAYNE. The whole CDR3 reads CASSSRGLAGGRAYNEQFF.